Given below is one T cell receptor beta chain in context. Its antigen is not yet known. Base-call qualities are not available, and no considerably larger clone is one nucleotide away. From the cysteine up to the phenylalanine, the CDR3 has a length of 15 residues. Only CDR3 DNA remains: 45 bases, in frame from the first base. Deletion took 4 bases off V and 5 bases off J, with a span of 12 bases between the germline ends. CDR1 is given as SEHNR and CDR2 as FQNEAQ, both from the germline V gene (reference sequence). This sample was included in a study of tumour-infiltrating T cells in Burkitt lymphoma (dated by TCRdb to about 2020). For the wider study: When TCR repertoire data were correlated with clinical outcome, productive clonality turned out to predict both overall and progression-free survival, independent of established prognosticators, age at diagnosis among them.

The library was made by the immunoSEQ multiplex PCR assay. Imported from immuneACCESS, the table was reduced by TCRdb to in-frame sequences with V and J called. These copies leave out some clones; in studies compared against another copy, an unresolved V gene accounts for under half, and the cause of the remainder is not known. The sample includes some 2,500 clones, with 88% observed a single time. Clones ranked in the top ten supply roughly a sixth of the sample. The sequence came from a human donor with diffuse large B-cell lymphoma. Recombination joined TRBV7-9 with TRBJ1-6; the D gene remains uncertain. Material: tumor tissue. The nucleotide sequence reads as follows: TGTGCCAGCAGCTACTCGGACGTAAATAATTCACCCCTCCACTTT. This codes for CASSYSDVNNSPLHF. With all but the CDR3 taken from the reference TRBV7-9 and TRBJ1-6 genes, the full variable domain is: DTGVSQNPRHKITKRGQNVTFRCDPISEHNRLYWYRQTLGQGPEFLTYFQNEAQLEKSRLLSDRFSAERPKGSFSTLEIQRTEQGDSAMYLCASSYSDVNNSPLHFGNGTRLTVT.